This T cell receptor (beta chain) was sequenced in a study of blood T cell repertoires in COVID-19. Trimming cost V 6 bases and J 7 bases; bases outside gene matches: 8. CDR1 and CDR2 (germline): SEHNR, FQNEAQ (reference sequence). The CDR3 has 14 residues. In the authors' workflow: Amplified reference gene primers provided the basis for estimating nucleated cell counts. Some clones are missing from TCRdb's copy, which holds only in-frame ones; the method was immunoSEQ multiplex PCR. That table is the source of V, J and clone size, and D and trimming were worked out from the DNA. In the table there are fewer than 35,000 clones, approximately 80% of which are singletons.

Sample: peripheral blood. This sequence joins TRBV7-9 and TRBJ2-2, with TRBD1 identical over 7 bases. This sequence originates from a human donor in a cohort sampled during active COVID-19. In DNA form, the CDR3 reads TGTGCCAGCAGACCGACAGGGTCCCACGGGGAGCTGTTTTTT. Protein sequence: CASRPTGSHGELFF.